A selection of T cell receptor beta chains follows, all from one sample in a study of blood T cell repertoires in COVID-19. The assay was immunoSEQ multiplex PCR, and TCRdb's table has in-frame clones only and misses some. The table includes roughly 150,000 clones, around 80% detected once. The sequenced sample was peripheral blood. All receptors derive from a man between 60 and 70 years old with acute or convalescent COVID-19. The CDR3 runs from the conserved cysteine through the conserved F or W. The D gene is left open where the match is weak. For some rows the clone size is stated as once, few or many, or as a class when expanded; others skip it.

cdr3_aa: CASSLSGNYGYTF; cdr3_nt: TGCGCCAGCAGCTTGTCAGGGAACTATGGCTACACCTTC; clone_size: once; j_call: TRBJ1-2; v_call: TRBV5-1; d_call: NA
cdr3_aa: CSASGRGSNQPQHF; cdr3_nt: TGCAGTGCTAGTGGGAGGGGAAGCAATCAGCCCCAGCATTTT; clone_size: NA; j_call: TRBJ1-5; v_call: TRBV20-1; d_call: NA
cdr3_aa: CSARSGHEQYF; cdr3_nt: TGCAGTGCTAGGTCCGGTCACGAGCAGTACTTC; clone_size: few; j_call: TRBJ2-7; v_call: TRBV20-1; d_call: NA
cdr3_aa: CASSPPGTGDGYTF; cdr3_nt: TGTGCCAGCAGCCCCCCCGGGACAGGGGATGGCTACACCTTC; clone_size: NA; j_call: TRBJ1-2; v_call: TRBV7-9; d_call: TRBD1
cdr3_aa: CASSETSYEQYF; cdr3_nt: TGTGCCAGCAGCGAGACATCCTACGAGCAGTACTTC; clone_size: NA; j_call: TRBJ2-7; v_call: TRBV5-4; d_call: NA
cdr3_aa: CASSSPTENQETQYF; cdr3_nt: TGTGCCAGCAGCTCACCGACAGAGAACCAAGAGACCCAGTACTTC; clone_size: NA; j_call: TRBJ2-5; v_call: TRBV11-2; d_call: NA
cdr3_aa: CASSLQPGTVQETQYF; cdr3_nt: TGTGCCAGCAGCCTACAACCCGGGACAGTCCAAGAGACCCAGTACTTC; clone_size: once; j_call: TRBJ2-5; v_call: TRBV11-2; d_call: TRBD1
cdr3_aa: CASSQQGNYGYTF; cdr3_nt: TGCGCCAGCAGTCAACAGGGGAACTATGGCTACACCTTC; clone_size: few; j_call: TRBJ1-2; v_call: TRBV10-2; d_call: TRBD1
cdr3_aa: CASRYQGAGNTIYF; cdr3_nt: TGTGCCAGCAGGTACCAGGGGGCCGGAAACACCATATATTTT; clone_size: NA; j_call: TRBJ1-3; v_call: TRBV6-5; d_call: TRBD1
cdr3_aa: CASRSDRAQANYGYTF; cdr3_nt: TGTGCCAGCAGATCCGACAGAGCCCAAGCTAACTATGGCTACACCTTC; clone_size: NA; j_call: TRBJ1-2; v_call: TRBV2; d_call: NA
cdr3_aa: CASSLERDRGLGYTF; cdr3_nt: TGTGCCAGCAGCTTAGAAAGGGACAGGGGACTTGGCTACACCTTC; clone_size: NA; j_call: TRBJ1-2; v_call: TRBV11-2; d_call: TRBD1
cdr3_aa: CASSLASNQPQHF; cdr3_nt: TGTGCCAGCAGTTTGGCCAGCAATCAGCCCCAGCATTTT; clone_size: NA; j_call: TRBJ1-5; v_call: TRBV12-3/TRBV12-4; d_call: NA
cdr3_aa: CASSRGQNLVISRNIQYF; cdr3_nt: TGTGCCAGCAGCCGCGGACAGAACCTTGTGATCTCCCGAAACATTCAGTACTTC; clone_size: NA; j_call: TRBJ2-4; v_call: TRBV7-9; d_call: NA
cdr3_aa: CASSLAETGELFF; cdr3_nt: TGTGCCAGCAGTTTAGCGGAAACCGGGGAGCTGTTTTTT; clone_size: NA; j_call: TRBJ2-2; v_call: TRBV27; d_call: NA
cdr3_aa: CASSPGTSGAKQTQYF; cdr3_nt: TGTGCCAGCTCACCAGGGACTAGCGGGGCCAAACAGACCCAGTACTTC; clone_size: NA; j_call: TRBJ2-5; v_call: TRBV18; d_call: TRBD2
cdr3_aa: CASTPWAGIMNTEAFF; cdr3_nt: TGTGCCAGCACCCCCTGGGCAGGTATCATGAACACTGAAGCTTTCTTT; clone_size: NA; j_call: TRBJ1-1; v_call: TRBV6-2/TRBV6-3; d_call: NA
cdr3_aa: CASSPSEDRGEKLFF; cdr3_nt: TGTGCCAGCAGCCCATCAGAGGACAGAGGGGAAAAACTGTTTTTT; clone_size: NA; j_call: TRBJ1-4; v_call: TRBV9; d_call: NA
cdr3_aa: CASSIVTGQDGYTF; cdr3_nt: TGTGCCAGTAGTATCGTGACAGGGCAGGATGGCTACACCTTC; clone_size: NA; j_call: TRBJ1-2; v_call: TRBV19; d_call: TRBD1
cdr3_aa: CASSLVPPGQGGSDTQYF; cdr3_nt: TGCGCCAGCAGCTTGGTACCTCCAGGACAGGGGGGGTCAGATACGCAGTATTTT; clone_size: NA; j_call: TRBJ2-3; v_call: TRBV5-1; d_call: TRBD1
cdr3_aa: CASSEGLAGDEQYF; cdr3_nt: TGCGCCAGCAGCGAGGGACTAGCGGGGGACGAGCAGTACTTC; clone_size: few; j_call: TRBJ2-7; v_call: TRBV5-1; d_call: TRBD2
cdr3_aa: CASSPKQDTTGELFF; cdr3_nt: TGTGCCAGCTCACCGAAGCAGGACACCACCGGGGAGCTGTTTTTT; clone_size: NA; j_call: TRBJ2-2; v_call: TRBV18; d_call: NA
cdr3_aa: CASSLGTGTEAFF; cdr3_nt: TGTGCCAGCAGTTTAGGGACAGGGACTGAAGCTTTCTTT; clone_size: NA; j_call: TRBJ1-1; v_call: TRBV12-3/TRBV12-4; d_call: TRBD1
cdr3_aa: CASSQVIGGTDTQYF; cdr3_nt: TGTGCCAGCAGCCAAGTTATCGGGGGCACAGATACGCAGTATTTT; clone_size: NA; j_call: TRBJ2-3; v_call: TRBV4-2; d_call: NA
cdr3_aa: CASSISWGGDTEAFF; cdr3_nt: TGTGCCAGTAGTATAAGCTGGGGAGGTGACACTGAAGCTTTCTTT; clone_size: once; j_call: TRBJ1-1; v_call: TRBV19; d_call: NA